This T cell receptor (beta chain) was profiled in a study of T cell repertoires in cytomegalovirus infection. This clonotype was counted many times. Its antigen is still unknown. Notes on the study in general: The cumulative frequency of public TCR beta families distinguished individuals who carried CMV together with the relevant HLA.

Via MiXCR, TCRdb re-called the reads, giving one row per CDR3 protein. The table records almost 550,000 distinct CDR3 sequences, approximately 17% of them present only once. The sequence was collected from a human donor in good health (CMV status not recorded). Some clones in this sample may be carry-over from other donors' samples. The specimen was CD8+ T cells from PBMCs.

The CDR3 DNA sequence: TGTGCCAGCAGCGGCCCGCCACTAGAGCGGGTAAGCACAGATACGCAGTATTTT. It encodes CASSGPPLERVSTDTQYF. The chain is built from TRBV7-9 and TRBJ2-3, with D perhaps TRBD2 (6 bases). Germline V gives CDR1 SEHNR, CDR2 FQNEAQ (reference sequence). V lost 5 bases and J lost 0, with 21 bases in between. This CDR3 spans 18 amino acids.